Following are 6 T cell receptor beta chains from one sample sequenced in a study of high-grade serous ovarian cancer treatment subgroups. Using immunoSEQ multiplex PCR, the repertoire was profiled, and TCRdb retains in-frame clones only, with some absent. The sample holds around 9,500 clones; 80% to 90% are singletons and the top ten take 1.7%. Tumor samples were taken before definitive surgery or chemotherapy. Sequencing was performed on tumor tissue. The receptors were sampled from a human donor with high-grade serous ovarian cancer.

The rearrangement links TRBV19 to TRBJ2-4; 7 nucleotides line up with TRBD1. The CDR3 covers 16 residues. Germline V gives CDR1 LNHDA, CDR2 SQIVND (reference sequence). Germline trimming cut 4 bases from V and 0 bases from J; bases unmatched to any gene: 6. In DNA form, the CDR3 reads TGTGCCAGTAGTACCCCGGGACAGCAAGCCAAAAACATTCAGTACTTC. It codes for CASSTPGQQAKNIQYF.

The chain has TRBV29-1 and TRBJ1-2; 9 bases map to TRBD1. This CDR3 comprises 13 residues. Germline CDR1 is SQVTM and CDR2 is ANQGSEA. Trimming cost V 5 bases and J 6 bases; bases outside gene matches: 7. This CDR3 reads CSVQGQGSNGYTF. The DNA of the CDR3 is TGCAGCGTTCAAGGACAGGGGTCCAATGGCTACACCTTC.

The table lists this clone with a few counts. J is TRBJ1-5 and V is TRBV19; D is perhaps TRBD1 (5 bases). V lost 3 bases, J lost 2 bases, and 17 bases lay in between. Germline V gives CDR1 LNHDA, CDR2 SQIVND (reference sequence). This CDR3 comprises 17 residues. DNA for the CDR3: TGTGCCAGTAGTATCAAATCGGCAGGGAAAGGCAATCAGCCCCAGCATTTT. Translated, it gives CASSIKSAGKGNQPQHF. Full variable domain (rest looked up from reference TRBV19 and TRBJ1-5): DGGITQSPKYLFRKEGQNVTLSCEQNLNHDAMYWYRQDPGQGLRLIYYSQIVNDFQKGDIAEGYSVSREKKESFPLTVTSAQKNPTAFYLCASSIKSAGKGNQPQHFGDGTRLSIL.

V and J are TRBV7-3 and TRBJ2-5; D call uncertain. Germline values: CDR1 SGHTA, CDR2 FQGTGA. This CDR3 has 13 residues. V gave up 2 bases and J gave up 5 bases, with 9 bases separating them. The CDR3 nucleotides read TGTGCCAGCAGCTTACTTCAGGACGAGACCCAGTACTTC. The encoded protein is CASSLLQDETQYF.

The chain couples TRBV12-5 to TRBJ2-1; the match to TRBD2 covers 9 bases. CDR1 and CDR2 (germline): LGHNT, FRNRAP. The CDR3 runs 14 residues. The J segment lost 5 bases and the V segment lost 6 bases, leaving 5 bases of the junction unmatched. The CDR3 region is CASGIGTSNNEQFF. The CDR3 DNA reads as TGTGCTAGTGGAATTGGGACTAGCAACAATGAGCAGTTCTTC. Supplemented by reference TRBV12-5 and TRBJ2-1, the full variable domain reads DARVTQTPRHKVTEMGQEVTMRCQPILGHNTVFWYRQTMMQGLELLAYFRNRAPLDDSGMPKDRFSAEMPDATLATLKIQPSEPRDSAVYFCASGIGTSNNEQFFGPGTRLTVL.

This clone has a single count. CDR3 in amino acids: CAWRHRGSGNTIYF. In DNA, the CDR3 is TGTGCCTGGAGACACCGGGGCTCTGGAAACACCATATATTTT. The V call is TRBV30, the J call TRBJ1-3; D remains ambiguous. CDR3 length: 14 residues. The V and J ends lost 3 bases and 0 bases respectively, with 9 bases between them. Germline V lookup: CDR1 GTSNPN, CDR2 SVGIG (reference sequence).